This is a list of T cell receptor beta chains from one sample in a study of vaccination and CD4 T cells after COVID-19. MiXCR, applied by TCRdb to the PCR reads, yields one record per CDR3 protein. The sample lists approximately 19,000 distinct CDR3 sequences, 70% seen once, with 5.5% in the top ten. No antigen has been assigned to these receptors. The sequenced material came from CD4+ T cells from blood, cultured in vitro. All receptors come from a human donor who had recovered from COVID-19. Both conserved end residues are part of each CDR3. The order of the fields is J gene, clone size, CDR3 length, D gene, V gene, CDR3 protein, CDR3 DNA. A D gene is named only where the DNA matches it firmly. Rows may omit the clone size; those that give it use once, few, many or a size class.

J gene: TRBJ2-7
clone size: -
CDR3 length: 14
D gene: TRBD1
V gene: TRBV20-1
CDR3 protein: CSAIPRDSFREQYF
CDR3 DNA: TGCAGTGCTATACCCCGGGACAGTTTTCGCGAGCAGTACTTC

J gene: TRBJ1-1
clone size: -
CDR3 length: 13
D gene: -
V gene: TRBV20-1
CDR3 protein: CSASLNSGLRAFF
CDR3 DNA: TGCAGTGCTAGTCTTAACTCGGGTTTGAGGGCTTTCTTT

J gene: TRBJ2-3
clone size: -
CDR3 length: 11
D gene: -
V gene: TRBV7-2
CDR3 protein: CASSSQNTQYF
CDR3 DNA: TGTGCCAGCAGCTCGCAAAATACGCAGTATTTT

J gene: TRBJ2-2
clone size: few
CDR3 length: 12
D gene: -
V gene: TRBV6-2/TRBV6-3
CDR3 protein: CASRSSAGELFF
CDR3 DNA: TGTGCCAGCAGGAGTAGCGCCGGGGAGCTGTTTTTT

J gene: TRBJ2-1
clone size: -
CDR3 length: 13
D gene: -
V gene: TRBV10-1
CDR3 protein: CASSDPQSNEQFF
CDR3 DNA: TGCGCCAGCAGTGATCCCCAATCCAATGAGCAGTTCTTC

J gene: TRBJ1-1
clone size: -
CDR3 length: 11
D gene: -
V gene: TRBV20-1
CDR3 protein: CTASRREEAFF
CDR3 DNA: TGCACAGCCTCAAGGCGCGAGGAAGCTTTCTTT

J gene: TRBJ1-1
clone size: -
CDR3 length: 16
D gene: -
V gene: TRBV7-2
CDR3 protein: CASSQVGGAMNTEAFF
CDR3 DNA: TGTGCCAGCAGCCAAGTGGGGGGGGCGATGAACACTGAAGCTTTCTTT

J gene: TRBJ1-5
clone size: medium-sized
CDR3 length: 15
D gene: -
V gene: TRBV7-6
CDR3 protein: CASSLGGGVGQPQHF
CDR3 DNA: TGTGCCAGCAGCTTAGGTGGTGGGGTGGGGCAGCCCCAGCATTTT

J gene: TRBJ1-6
clone size: -
CDR3 length: 15
D gene: -
V gene: TRBV7-9
CDR3 protein: CASSLADWWKSPLHF
CDR3 DNA: TGTGCCAGCAGCTTAGCGGACTGGTGGAAGTCACCCCTCCACTTT

J gene: TRBJ1-6
clone size: few
CDR3 length: 13
D gene: -
V gene: TRBV30
CDR3 protein: CAWNAEINSPLHF
CDR3 DNA: TGTGCCTGGAACGCGGAGATTAATTCACCCCTCCACTTT

J gene: TRBJ1-4
clone size: -
CDR3 length: 14
D gene: -
V gene: TRBV11-2
CDR3 protein: CASSLAGPNEKLFF
CDR3 DNA: TGTGCCAGCAGCTTAGCCGGTCCTAATGAAAAACTGTTTTTT

J gene: TRBJ2-3
clone size: once
CDR3 length: 16
D gene: TRBD2
V gene: TRBV7-2
CDR3 protein: CASSLKTSGRTDTQYF
CDR3 DNA: TGTGCCAGCAGCTTAAAGACTAGCGGTCGCACAGATACGCAGTATTTT

J gene: TRBJ2-7
clone size: -
CDR3 length: 13
D gene: -
V gene: TRBV7-2
CDR3 protein: CASSPRRYYEQYF
CDR3 DNA: TGTGCCAGCAGCCCTCGGAGGTACTACGAGCAGTACTTC

J gene: TRBJ1-1
clone size: once
CDR3 length: 15
D gene: -
V gene: TRBV6-1
CDR3 protein: CASSEAGNVGTEAFF
CDR3 DNA: TGTGCCAGCAGTGAAGCGGGGAACGTGGGCACTGAAGCTTTCTTT

J gene: TRBJ2-4
clone size: once
CDR3 length: 15
D gene: -
V gene: TRBV7-2
CDR3 protein: CASSGVTLAKNIQYF
CDR3 DNA: TGTGCCAGCAGCGGGGTTACGTTAGCCAAAAACATTCAGTACTTC

J gene: TRBJ1-2
clone size: once
CDR3 length: 15
D gene: -
V gene: TRBV6-1
CDR3 protein: CASSDAFGGAQGYTF
CDR3 DNA: TGTGCCAGCAGTGACGCCTTTGGGGGGGCGCAGGGCTACACCTTC

J gene: TRBJ1-6
clone size: -
CDR3 length: 14
D gene: -
V gene: TRBV25-1
CDR3 protein: CASTRGGYNSPLHF
CDR3 DNA: TGTGCCAGCACTAGAGGTGGCTATAATTCACCCCTCCACTTT

J gene: TRBJ1-1
clone size: -
CDR3 length: 15
D gene: -
V gene: TRBV2
CDR3 protein: CASSLGPRIDTEAFF
CDR3 DNA: TGTGCCAGCAGTTTGGGTCCGAGGATCGACACTGAAGCTTTCTTT

J gene: TRBJ2-7
clone size: -
CDR3 length: 16
D gene: -
V gene: TRBV19
CDR3 protein: CASSIGAGRAFYEQYF
CDR3 DNA: TGTGCCAGTAGTATAGGTGCGGGACGGGCTTTCTACGAGCAGTACTTC

J gene: TRBJ1-5
clone size: -
CDR3 length: 15
D gene: TRBD1
V gene: TRBV19
CDR3 protein: CASMRTGVSGQPQHF
CDR3 DNA: TGTGCCAGTATGCGGACAGGGGTCTCTGGTCAGCCCCAGCATTTT

J gene: TRBJ2-3
clone size: -
CDR3 length: 14
D gene: TRBD2
V gene: TRBV6-1
CDR3 protein: CASSFLAGDRTQYF
CDR3 DNA: TGTGCCAGCAGCTTTCTAGCGGGAGATCGTACGCAGTATTTT

J gene: TRBJ2-1
clone size: -
CDR3 length: 20
D gene: -
V gene: TRBV7-2
CDR3 protein: CASSLMAGQSSPGSYNEQFF
CDR3 DNA: TGTGCCAGCAGCTTAATGGCGGGACAGTCCTCCCCCGGGTCATACAATGAGCAGTTCTTC

J gene: TRBJ2-1
clone size: -
CDR3 length: 11
D gene: -
V gene: TRBV7-2
CDR3 protein: CASSLVNEQFF
CDR3 DNA: TGTGCCAGCAGCTTAGTCAATGAGCAGTTCTTC

J gene: TRBJ1-2
clone size: -
CDR3 length: 14
D gene: -
V gene: TRBV28
CDR3 protein: CASSPAGTKWGYTF
CDR3 DNA: TGTGCCAGCAGTCCCGCCGGGACTAAGTGGGGCTACACCTTC

J gene: TRBJ2-7
clone size: -
CDR3 length: 16
D gene: TRBD2
V gene: TRBV6-4
CDR3 protein: CASSDSPTSGPYEQYF
CDR3 DNA: TGTGCCAGCAGTGACTCCCCGACTAGCGGCCCCTACGAGCAGTACTTC

J gene: TRBJ2-7
clone size: few
CDR3 length: 17
D gene: TRBD1
V gene: TRBV6-1
CDR3 protein: CASSRQGARTRSYEQYF
CDR3 DNA: TGTGCCAGCAGTCGACAGGGGGCAAGAACCAGGTCCTACGAGCAGTACTTC

J gene: TRBJ1-1
clone size: few
CDR3 length: 14
D gene: -
V gene: TRBV18
CDR3 protein: CASSPSRQNTEAFF
CDR3 DNA: TGTGCCAGCTCGCCTAGTAGGCAGAACACTGAAGCTTTCTTT

J gene: TRBJ2-3
clone size: -
CDR3 length: 15
D gene: -
V gene: TRBV30
CDR3 protein: CAWSGVAALSDTQYF
CDR3 DNA: TGTGCCTGGAGTGGAGTGGCGGCCCTTTCAGATACGCAGTATTTT

J gene: TRBJ2-1
clone size: -
CDR3 length: 14
D gene: -
V gene: TRBV6-5
CDR3 protein: CASSYGTAYNEQFF
CDR3 DNA: TGTGCCAGCAGCTACGGGACGGCCTACAATGAGCAGTTCTTC

J gene: TRBJ2-7
clone size: -
CDR3 length: 14
D gene: -
V gene: TRBV7-2
CDR3 protein: CASSPQTHLYEQYF
CDR3 DNA: TGTGCCAGCAGCCCCCAAACACACCTCTACGAGCAGTACTTC

J gene: TRBJ1-5
clone size: -
CDR3 length: 14
D gene: TRBD1
V gene: TRBV6-1
CDR3 protein: CATTGGLAGWPQHF
CDR3 DNA: TGTGCCACCACAGGGGGGCTAGCAGGGTGGCCCCAGCATTTT

J gene: TRBJ2-5
clone size: few
CDR3 length: 20
D gene: -
V gene: TRBV25-1
CDR3 protein: CASSDYKRESSAWGQETQYF
CDR3 DNA: TGTGCCAGCAGTGATTATAAGAGGGAGTCTAGCGCCTGGGGACAAGAGACCCAGTACTTC

J gene: TRBJ1-1
clone size: -
CDR3 length: 13
D gene: -
V gene: TRBV6-4
CDR3 protein: CASSDTWNTEAFF
CDR3 DNA: TGTGCCAGCAGTGACACCTGGAACACTGAAGCTTTCTTT

J gene: TRBJ1-5
clone size: -
CDR3 length: 16
D gene: TRBD1
V gene: TRBV7-8
CDR3 protein: CASSPGQAGSNQPQHF
CDR3 DNA: TGTGCCAGCAGCCCGGGACAGGCCGGGAGCAATCAGCCCCAGCATTTT

J gene: TRBJ2-3
clone size: few
CDR3 length: 15
D gene: -
V gene: TRBV20-1
CDR3 protein: CSVFLAPFSTDTQYF
CDR3 DNA: TGCAGTGTCTTTCTAGCGCCCTTTAGCACAGATACGCAGTATTTT

J gene: TRBJ1-5
clone size: few
CDR3 length: 14
D gene: -
V gene: TRBV7-9
CDR3 protein: CASSFGRDNQPQHF
CDR3 DNA: TGTGCCAGCAGCTTTGGCAGGGACAATCAGCCCCAGCATTTT

J gene: TRBJ2-3
clone size: -
CDR3 length: 15
D gene: TRBD2
V gene: TRBV7-3
CDR3 protein: CASSLSSGSTDTQYF
CDR3 DNA: TGTGCCAGCAGCTTAAGTAGCGGGAGCACAGATACGCAGTATTTT

J gene: TRBJ1-1
clone size: -
CDR3 length: 11
D gene: -
V gene: TRBV20-1
CDR3 protein: CSARVYTEAFF
CDR3 DNA: TGCAGTGCTAGGGTGTACACTGAAGCTTTCTTT

J gene: TRBJ1-5
clone size: few
CDR3 length: 14
D gene: -
V gene: TRBV6-2/TRBV6-3
CDR3 protein: CASSYGVSNQPQHF
CDR3 DNA: TGTGCCAGCAGTTACGGGGTAAGCAATCAGCCCCAGCATTTT

J gene: TRBJ2-5
clone size: -
CDR3 length: 15
D gene: TRBD1
V gene: TRBV19
CDR3 protein: CASSPWDRGMETQYF
CDR3 DNA: TGTGCCAGTAGTCCCTGGGACAGGGGGATGGAGACCCAGTACTTC

J gene: TRBJ2-4
clone size: -
CDR3 length: 15
D gene: TRBD2
V gene: TRBV24-1
CDR3 protein: CATSGGGEAKNIQYF
CDR3 DNA: TGTGCCACGTCCGGCGGGGGAGAGGCCAAAAACATTCAGTACTTC

J gene: TRBJ1-6
clone size: few
CDR3 length: 15
D gene: -
V gene: TRBV2
CDR3 protein: CASSPLAIANSPLHF
CDR3 DNA: TGTGCCAGCAGTCCATTGGCCATTGCTAATTCACCCCTCCACTTT

J gene: TRBJ2-1
clone size: -
CDR3 length: 15
D gene: TRBD2
V gene: TRBV2
CDR3 protein: CASSKGGSLTNEQFF
CDR3 DNA: TGTGCCAGCAGCAAAGGCGGGAGTTTAACGAATGAGCAGTTCTTC